This TCR beta chain was captured by sequencing in a study of T cells expressing NK-cell markers. Study conclusions and caveats: Roughly six of the donors carried dominant NKG2C+ clonotypes that took up 1.0-7.0% of their CD8+ T cells.

TCRdb reprocessed the 5' RACE reads; each CDR3 protein has one entry and no DNA is given. The sample features 400,000 to 500,000 distinct CDR3 sequences, with about 7.1% in its top ten. A remark on this clonotype: The antigen is undetermined.

The CDR3 covers 14 residues. The germline gives CDR1 SGHKS, CDR2 YYEKEE (reference sequence). The sample taken for sequencing was blood T cells: a sorted CD56 or NKG2C T cell subset, CD4+ or CD8+ T cells, or bulk PBMC T cells (not recorded which). This clonotype was obtained from a woman aged 18-70 years in good health. The rearrangement joins TRBV5-5 to TRBJ2-5. The CDR3 sequence is CASSARQSQETQYF.